This record looks at one T cell receptor beta chain sequence and its context. Its target antigen remains unknown. Base quality data are lacking; no much larger clone is found one base away. This specimen comes from a study of OX40 agonist ivuxolimab in advanced cancers. Turning to the overall study: The costimulatory receptor OX40 (CD134) was targeted by ivuxolimab, a fully human IgG2 agonistic monoclonal antibody. Intravenous ivuxolimab was administered to patients every 2 weeks at six dose levels: 0.01, 0.1, 0.3, 1.5, 3 and 10 mg/kg. Of the 50 to 55 patients in dose escalation, about 19 had hepatocellular carcinoma, some 15 had melanoma, 9 had renal cell carcinoma and 9 had head and neck cancer. In the dose-escalation cohort, approximately 82% of patients were male, and the mean age was approximately 55 years, with a range of roughly 23 to 85. Prior anti-PD-1, anti-PD-L1 or anti-CTLA-4 therapy was permitted, and checkpoint inhibitors had been received by under 50% of dose-escalation patients. Partial responses occurred in three dose-escalation patients, of whom one had hepatocellular carcinoma and two had cutaneous melanoma. The point of sequencing TCRbeta in the periphery was to test whether ivuxolimab changed TCR sequence diversity and drove clonal T-cell expansion. The monotherapy dose-escalation portion (N of about 50 patients) of the phase I ivuxolimab trial is reported in the paper. Overall study results and their limits: Low levels of normalized T-cell clonal expansion were also seen in some patients who did not respond. On average, CD8+ T cells showed more expanded clones than CD4+ T cells after ivuxolimab. Partial responders in the 0.1-3.0 mg/kg groups had among the lowest normalized peripheral clonal expansion, especially among CD8+ T cells. The antigen specificity of the peripheral T cells that underwent clonal expansion was not determined. Clonal expansion of both CD4+ and CD8+ blood T cells was observed from baseline to week 6 at doses 0.1 to 3.0 mg/kg.

Patients with a history of autoimmune disease or receiving systemic immunosuppression were excluded from the trial. Peripheral blood for TCR sequencing was collected from all dose cohorts at baseline, on cycle 4 day 1, and on cycle 7 day 1. The samples were taken from a phase I, first-in-human, multicenter, open-label dose-escalation trial of ivuxolimab. Adults with locally advanced or metastatic head and neck squamous cell, hepatocellular, melanoma or renal cell carcinoma were enrolled in the trial. Before TCR sequencing, CD4+ and CD8+ T cells were separately sorted from peripheral blood. V is reduced by 5 bases and J by 9 bases, leaving a spacing of 13 bases between them. The CDR3 has 12 amino acids, counting the end cysteine and phenylalanine. The retained sequence is limited to the CDR3, 36 bases, with the frame set at the first base. As encoded in the germline V gene, CDR1 is MDHEN while CDR2 is SYDVKM.

For sequencing of the TCRbeta CDR3 region, genomic DNA was extracted from the sorted cells. The immunoSEQ Assay was used for sequencing of TCRbeta CDR3 regions. TCRdb limited this immuneACCESS table to in-frame rearrangements with V and J called. A share of clones is missing; checked studies link under half to unresolved V genes, and the rest is unexplained. This sample comprises fewer than 30,000 clones, more than 75% of them detected only once. The top ten hold approximately 19% of the sample. The TCR comes from an adult with an advanced solid tumor such as melanoma, head and neck, liver or kidney cancer. The V and J segments used are TRBV28 and TRBJ1-1; the D gene remains uncertain. This specimen consisted of CD4+ or CD8+ T cells sorted from blood, obtained in a trial of the OX40 agonist ivuxolimab. Read as DNA, the sequence is TGTGCCAGCAGTATAGGAGGGTACAAAGCTTTCTTT. Its translation reads: CASSIGGYKAFF.